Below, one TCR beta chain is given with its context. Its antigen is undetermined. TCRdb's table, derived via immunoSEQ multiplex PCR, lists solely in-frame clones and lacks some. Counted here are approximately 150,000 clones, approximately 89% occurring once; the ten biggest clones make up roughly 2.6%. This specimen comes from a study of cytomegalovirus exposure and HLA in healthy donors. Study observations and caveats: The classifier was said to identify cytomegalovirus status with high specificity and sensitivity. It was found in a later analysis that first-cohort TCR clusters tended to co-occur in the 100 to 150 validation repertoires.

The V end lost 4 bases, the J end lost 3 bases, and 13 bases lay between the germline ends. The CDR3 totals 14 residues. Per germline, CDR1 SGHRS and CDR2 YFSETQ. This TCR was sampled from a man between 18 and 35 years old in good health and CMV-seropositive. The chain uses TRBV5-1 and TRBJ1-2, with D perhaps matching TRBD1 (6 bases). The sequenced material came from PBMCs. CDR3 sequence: CASSPTGPHYGYTF. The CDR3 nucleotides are TGCGCCAGCAGCCCGACAGGTCCCCACTATGGCTACACCTTC.